This T cell receptor (beta chain) was sequenced during a study of CD8+CD57+ T cells in acquired aplastic anemia listed by TCRdb under 2018. Turning to the overall study: A mean of 3.2 ug of DNA, ranging from roughly 0.2 to 27.4 ug, was extracted from sorted CD4+ and CD8+ cells. Mean read counts for healthy donor samples were 8.5 million to 10.8 million for CD4+ cells and under 14 million for CD8+ cells. The paper as a whole reports these results and caveats: CD8+ Simpson's diversity did not differ significantly between patients and healthy controls (P=0.060). Although some 28 CD8+ CDR3 sequences were shared by patients and controls, these sequences appeared highly expressed in patients and within the immunodominant clones of patients.

Taken from the germline V gene (reference sequence), the CDR1 and CDR2 loops are SEHNR and FQNEAQ. V is pared back by 2 bases and J by 19 bases, with 24 bases lying between the germline termini. Counted from cysteine to phenylalanine, this CDR3 has 15 amino acids. Just the 45-base CDR3 DNA is kept, in frame starting at base 1. As concerns this clonotype: What this receptor recognizes is not known. The input lacks base qualities; no much larger clone sits a single base away.

Genomic DNA served as template for TCR beta VDJ combination and CDR3 sequence profiling. TCR repertoire sequencing was run on an Illumina HiSeq 2000. As for the original processing: TRBV/TRBJ rearrangement plots, CDR3 size and DJ length profiles, and Simpson's diversity index were used to evaluate the repertoires. Whichever DNA sequence was most abundant in the deep sequencing data was defined as the immunodominant clone. CDR3 amino acid sequences were screened for sharing across subjects and compared with published repertoires and the VDJdb database. TCRdb passed the public sequencing reads through fastp at Q25 and MiXCR, retaining productive beta sequences. Every entry covers one CDR3 protein and lists the most common genes and DNA from its rows. These V and J calls derive from TCRdb rather than the authors' analysis. The sample profile shows 400,000 to 450,000 distinct CDR3 sequences; around 72% of them were found once. The leading ten clones occupy around 4% of the sample.

In this study, sorted CD4+ and CD8+ T cells from the blood of healthy subjects and of severe aplastic anemia patients had their TCR repertoires deep-sequenced. Ficoll-Paque density gradient centrifugation was used to isolate peripheral blood mononuclear cells. CD4+ and CD8+ T cells were sorted by FACS or magnetic beads before DNA extraction. The TCR was taken from a human donor in good health, serving as a control. The chain links TRBV7-9 with TRBJ1-6, with a weak D call of TRBD1 (6 bases match). Sequencing was done on a sample of sorted CD4+, CD8+, or CD8+CD57+ T cells (not recorded which) from PBMCs. The CDR3: CASSLRMGAEAFFHF. The DNA sequence is as follows: TGTGCCAGCAGCTTAAGGATGGGGGCTGAAGCTTTCTTTCACTTT.